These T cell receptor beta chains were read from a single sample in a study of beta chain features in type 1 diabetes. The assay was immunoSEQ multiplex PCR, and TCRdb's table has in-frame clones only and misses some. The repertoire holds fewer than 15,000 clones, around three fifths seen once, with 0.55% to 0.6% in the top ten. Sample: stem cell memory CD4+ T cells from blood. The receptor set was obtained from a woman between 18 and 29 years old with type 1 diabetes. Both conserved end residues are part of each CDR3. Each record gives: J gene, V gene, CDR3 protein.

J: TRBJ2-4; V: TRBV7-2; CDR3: CASSLAGQGREIQYF
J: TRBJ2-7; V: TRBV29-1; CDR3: CSVRRGYEQYF
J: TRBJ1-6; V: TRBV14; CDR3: CASSAPGLHSPLHF
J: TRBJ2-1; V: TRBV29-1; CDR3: CSVRWSRDEQFF
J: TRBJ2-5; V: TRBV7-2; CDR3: CASSLPGDQYF
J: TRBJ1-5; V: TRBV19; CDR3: CASSIGGQHNQPQHF
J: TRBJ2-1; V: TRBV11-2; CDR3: CASSISPGGRVNNEQFF
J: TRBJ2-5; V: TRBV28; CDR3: CASGTTGEWETQYF
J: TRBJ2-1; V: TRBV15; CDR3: CATRKTGYEQFF
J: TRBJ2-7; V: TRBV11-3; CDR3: CASSFSGAFPYEQYF
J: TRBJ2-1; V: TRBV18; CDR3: CASSELAGNTYNEQFF
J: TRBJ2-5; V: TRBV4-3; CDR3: CASSQGERETQYF
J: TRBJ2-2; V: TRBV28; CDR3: CASGGQTNTGELFF
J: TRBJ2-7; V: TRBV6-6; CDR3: CASRTDRGSSYEQYF
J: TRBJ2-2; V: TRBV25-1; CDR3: CASSELRSGRGDTGELFF
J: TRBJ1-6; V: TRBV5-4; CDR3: CASRQDYNSPLHF
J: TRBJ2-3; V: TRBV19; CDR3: CASIGRGWGEDTQYF
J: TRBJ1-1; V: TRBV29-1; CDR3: CSFELGRGTEAFF
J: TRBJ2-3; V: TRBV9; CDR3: CASSAREGGRRFTDTQYF
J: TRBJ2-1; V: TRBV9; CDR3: CASSVALAGYNEQFF
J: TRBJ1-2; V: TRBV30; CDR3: CAWSGRVVNYGYTF
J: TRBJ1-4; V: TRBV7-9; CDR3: CASSTNSQGAAEKLFF